The 15 T cell receptor beta chains reported below all come from one sample, sequenced in a study of blood T cell repertoires in COVID-19. Assay: immunoSEQ multiplex PCR; the TCRdb copy retains only in-frame clones and omits some. The sample lists around 190,000 clones; about four fifths were seen once. Sequenced sample: peripheral blood. All receptors derive from a man aged 60 to 69 with acute or convalescent COVID-19.

The chain links TRBV7-2 to TRBJ1-3; perhaps TRBD1 as D (5 bases). V dropped 1 base and J dropped 4 bases, with 14 bases sitting between them. Per the germline V gene, CDR1 is SGHTA and CDR2 is FQGNSA. This CDR3 has 16 residues. The CDR3 reads CASSLGGVRSGNTIYF. The CDR3 nucleotides are TGTGCCAGCAGCTTAGGGGGGGTACGGTCCGGAAACACCATATATTTT.

This chain uses TRBV18 with TRBJ2-1, with 9 positions matching TRBD2. V gave up 2 bases and J gave up 7 bases; unmatched junction bases: 0. Per germline, CDR1 KGHSH and CDR2 LQKENI. The CDR3 extends over 13 amino acids. The CDR3 region has the DNA TGTGCCAGCTCACCAGCGGGGGGGAATGAGCAGTTCTTC. Encoded protein: CASSPAGGNEQFF.

V usage is TRBV7-9 and J usage is TRBJ2-6; D possibly corresponds to TRBD1 (5 bases). Trimming left V 5 bases short and J 0 bases short, with 11 bases between. This CDR3 is 16 amino acids long. CDR1 is SEHNR and CDR2 is FQNEAQ in the germline V gene (reference sequence). In DNA, the CDR3 is TGTGCCAGCAGCCAGGGCTGGCTCTCTGGGGCCAACGTCCTGACTTTC. This gives the protein CASSQGWLSGANVLTF.

The J gene is TRBJ1-5, the V gene TRBV6-1; 7 nucleotides line up with TRBD1. The germline V gene has CDR1 MNHNS and CDR2 SASEGT. The CDR3 consists of 17 residues. Trimming removed 3 bases from V and 2 bases from J; junction bases left unmatched: 10. CDR3 loop: CASSERQGQNRNQPQHF. In DNA form, the CDR3 reads TGTGCCAGCAGTGAGCGACAGGGCCAAAACCGCAATCAGCCCCAGCATTTT.

V gene TRBV10-3 combines with J gene TRBJ1-5; 7 bases match TRBD1. Germline V CDR1 and CDR2: ENHRY, SYGVKD. Losses at the gene ends were 0 bases for V and 7 bases for J; bases not matched to a gene: 3. The CDR3 is made up of 14 amino acids. The CDR3 region is CAISESTGVQPQHF. The CDR3 coding sequence is TGTGCCATCAGTGAGTCCACAGGGGTCCAGCCCCAGCATTTT.

This clone occurred a few times. The chain employs TRBV30 and TRBJ1-2, with TRBD1 as a possible D gene (6 bases). Germline loops: CDR1 GTSNPN, CDR2 SVGIG (reference sequence). The length of the CDR3 is 14 residues. Trimming left V 1 base short and J 0 bases short, with 9 bases between. This CDR3 is CAWSGGTSNYGYTF. CDR3 DNA sequence: TGTGCCTGGAGTGGGGGGACATCTAACTATGGCTACACCTTC.

In this sample, this clone turned up once. CDR3 nucleotide sequence: TGTGCCAGCAGCTTAGTCGAAGAGACCCAGTACTTC. Translation gives CASSLVEETQYF. The V call is TRBV7-9, the J call TRBJ2-5; no clear D. Trimming removed 1 base from V and 3 bases from J, with 3 bases in between. The CDR3 consists of 12 residues. Germline values: CDR1 SEHNR, CDR2 FQNEAQ (reference sequence).

The chain recombines TRBV4-1 with TRBJ2-7, with 7 nucleotides matching TRBD2. This CDR3 has 15 amino acids. The V gene end was trimmed by 2 bases and the J gene end by 3 bases; junction bases not matched to a gene: 7. In germline, CDR1 is MGHRA, CDR2 YSYEKL. The CDR3 loop reads CASSQTFGGSYEQYF. Here the CDR3 DNA reads TGCGCCAGCAGCCAAACCTTCGGCGGGAGCTACGAGCAGTACTTC.

This sequence joins TRBV24-1 and TRBJ1-5; D not resolved. CDR1 KGHDR and CDR2 SFDVKD come from the germline V gene. With 0 bases removed from V and 0 bases from J, the gap between germline ends came to 8 bases. CDR3 size: 16 residues. CDR3 amino acids: CATSDLFQDSNQPQHF. DNA of the CDR3: TGTGCCACCAGTGATTTGTTCCAGGATAGCAATCAGCCCCAGCATTTT.

This clone occurred a few times. The rearrangement links TRBV3-1 (or the pseudogene TRBV3-2) to TRBJ2-5; 11 nucleotides match TRBD1. Trimming removed 5 bases from V and 5 bases from J; junction bases left unmatched: 7. This CDR3 has 15 amino acids. Germline CDR1 and CDR2: LGHDT and YNNKEL (reference sequence). The CDR3: CASSIRTGGMETQYF. CDR3 DNA sequence: TGTGCCAGCAGCATCCGGACAGGGGGCATGGAGACCCAGTACTTC.

This clone has just one count. The V gene is TRBV5-1, the J gene TRBJ1-1; D uncertain. In germline, CDR1 is SGHRS, CDR2 YFSETQ. The CDR3 totals 13 residues. V dropped 4 bases and J dropped 1 base, with 8 bases sitting between them. The CDR3 loop reads CASSLDSNTEAFF. CDR3 DNA sequence: TGCGCCAGCAGCCTGGACTCGAACACTGAAGCTTTCTTT.

Points on this clone: This same CDR3 is encoded by further DNA sequences in the sample. The V and J genes are TRBV6-5 and TRBJ2-1; D remains ambiguous. V lost 0 bases and J lost 10, with 4 bases in between. Germline V CDR1 and CDR2: MNHEY, SVGAGI. The CDR3 sequence is 11 residues long. The CDR3 DNA reads as TGTGCCAGCAGTTACTCTCGGGAGCAGTTCTTC. Its translation is CASSYSREQFF.

The V gene is TRBV3-1 (or the pseudogene TRBV3-2), the J gene TRBJ1-1; D call uncertain. The germline V gene has CDR1 LGHDT and CDR2 YNNKEL (reference sequence). The CDR3 is 17 residues long. Trimming removed 0 bases at V and 6 bases at J, with 20 bases between. The CDR3 is CASSQDGVALDFSEAFF. The CDR3 nucleotides read TGTGCCAGCAGCCAAGATGGAGTGGCACTAGATTTCTCTGAAGCTTTCTTT.

The count of this clone is one. The chain employs TRBV12-5 and TRBJ1-6; D may be TRBD1 (6 bases). The CDR3 contains 13 residues. Germline loops: CDR1 LGHNT, CDR2 FRNRAP. With 9 bases removed from V and 5 bases from J, the gap between germline ends came to 11 bases. CDR3 coding DNA: TGTGCTAGCAGACAGGCAGATAATTCACCCCTCCACTTT. This gives the protein CASRQADNSPLHF.

The V gene is TRBV5-4, the J gene TRBJ2-7; no reliable D call. Per germline, CDR1 SGHNT and CDR2 YYREEE (reference sequence). The CDR3 is 11 amino acids. Trimming removed 1 base from V and 5 bases from J, with 4 bases in between. The CDR3 reads CASSLSDEQYF. CDR3 bases: TGTGCCAGCAGCTTGTCAGACGAGCAGTACTTC.